This T cell receptor beta chain derives from a study of T cells of healthy individuals. This clonotype showed up many times. V lost 3 bases to trimming and J lost 7 bases; unmatched junction nucleotides: 5. Germline V CDR1 and CDR2: SQVTM, ANQGSEA. The CDR3 totals 12 residues. Each CDR3 protein gets one entry after TCRdb re-called the 5' RACE reads with MiXCR. The sample has 40,000 to 60,000 distinct CDR3 sequences; 14% to 15% are singletons. The sequence was collected from a human donor in good health. The rearrangement links TRBV29-1 to TRBJ1-2; 7 bases agree with TRBD1. The CDR3 DNA reads TGCAGCGTTGAGACAGGGAAGGGTGGCTACACCTTC. Protein: CSVETGKGGYTF.